These 8 T cell receptor beta chains came from one sample sequenced in a study of cytomegalovirus exposure and HLA in healthy donors (dated by TCRdb to about 2017). Libraries were made using the immunoSEQ multiplex PCR assay. For the multiplex PCR, a mixture combining 60 forward primers for TCR Vbeta segments and 13 reverse primers for TCR Jbeta segments was used. TCRdb holds this immuneACCESS table with in-frame rearrangements only. Some clones are missing; in checked studies, unresolved V genes explain under half, and the rest has no known cause. Recorded for this sample are around 100,000 clones; 82% of them occurred a single time. Roughly 22% of the sample comes from the top ten. The sample comprised PBMCs. These TCRs come from a man aged 25-40 years in good health and CMV-seropositive.

V usage is TRBV29-1 and J usage is TRBJ2-3; 14 bases map to TRBD2. The CDR3 totals 15 residues. Trimming at V came to 7 bases and at J to 1 base, leaving 4 bases not matched to a gene. Germline loops: CDR1 SQVTM, CDR2 ANQGSEA. In nucleotides, the CDR3 is TGCAGCGGAGGACTAGCGGGGGGACGCACAGATACGCAGTATTTT. Translation gives CSGGLAGGRTDTQYF.

The chain couples TRBV30 to TRBJ1-3; a weak D match, TRBD1 (5 bases). V shed 3 bases and J shed 1 base, with 16 bases lying between them. The CDR3 totals 16 residues. In germline, CDR1 is GTSNPN, CDR2 SVGIG (reference sequence). The CDR3 here is CAWSDRSKGSGNTIYF. CDR3 nucleotides: TGTGCCTGGAGCGATCGGTCTAAGGGGTCTGGAAACACCATATATTTT.

The V gene is TRBV30, the J gene TRBJ2-2; no clear D. Per germline, CDR1 GTSNPN and CDR2 SVGIG (reference sequence). The CDR3 has 13 residues. V gave up 3 bases and J gave up 7 bases, with 12 bases separating them. CDR3 sequence: CAWSTASGGELFF. For the CDR3, the DNA is TGTGCCTGGAGCACCGCGAGTGGCGGGGAGCTGTTTTTT.

This rearrangement joins TRBV5-6 to TRBJ1-1; TRBD1 aligns across 8 bases. This CDR3 has 14 residues. J gave up 5 bases and V 2 bases, and 5 bases lay outside the gene matches. From germline, CDR1 is SGHDT and CDR2 YYEEEE. The CDR3 protein is CASSFGQGWTEAFF. In nucleotides, the CDR3 is TGTGCCAGCAGCTTCGGACAGGGATGGACTGAAGCTTTCTTT. Full variable domain (missing parts from reference TRBV5-6 and TRBJ1-1): DAGVTQSPTHLIKTRGQQVTLRCSPKSGHDTVSWYQQALGQGPQFIFQYYEEEERQRGNFPDRFSGHQFPNYSSELNVNALLLGDSALYLCASSFGQGWTEAFFGQGTRLTVV.

The V gene is TRBV5-1, the J gene TRBJ2-5, with no clear D. This CDR3 contains 14 residues. CDR1 is SGHRS, CDR2 YFSETQ, per germline. V gave up 1 base and J gave up 3 bases, with 10 bases separating them. CDR3 DNA sequence: TGCGCCAGCAGCTTGTCGCCATCAGAAGAGACCCAGTACTTC. It specifies CASSLSPSEETQYF.

This chain links TRBV9 with TRBJ2-3; a weak D match, TRBD2 (6 bases). The CDR3 has 15 residues. The V end was cut by 0 bases, the J end by 10 bases, with 18 bases between. Germline assignment: CDR1 SGDLS and CDR2 YYNGEE. The CDR3 DNA follows: TGTGCCAGCAGCGTAGGGGGCCTAGTCGAGCGGGCGCAGTATTTT. It encodes CASSVGGLVERAQYF. Looking up the rest from reference TRBV9 and TRBJ2-3 gives the full variable domain: DSGVTQTPKHLITATGQRVTLRCSPRSGDLSVYWYQQSLDQGLQFLIQYYNGEERAKGNILERFSAQQFPDLHSELNLSSLELGDSALYFCASSVGGLVERAQYFGPGTRLTVL.

The V and J genes are TRBV5-1 and TRBJ1-1, with D perhaps TRBD1 (6 bases). Trimming took off 0 bases at V and 0 bases at J, with 12 bases between the two ends. The CDR3 length is 16 residues. The germline V gene encodes CDR1 SGHRS and CDR2 YFSETQ. CDR3 amino acids: CASSLEAGAMNTEAFF. The CDR3 DNA reads TGCGCCAGCAGCTTGGAGGCAGGGGCAATGAACACTGAAGCTTTCTTT.

This sequence joins TRBV28 and TRBJ1-5, with 8 bases lining up with TRBD1. With 3 bases clipped from V and 4 bases from J, the junction kept 11 bases outside the gene matches. CDR1 and CDR2 (germline): MDHEN, SYDVKM. The CDR3 is 17 amino acids. Here the CDR3 reads CASSFITGGLGNQPQHF. Here the CDR3 DNA reads TGTGCCAGCAGTTTCATTACAGGGGGATTGGGGAATCAGCCCCAGCATTTT.